Each of the 20 T cell receptor beta chains below was sequenced from the same sample in a study of CD8 T cells in ankylosing spondylitis. TCRdb re-called the 5' RACE reads through MiXCR, storing one row per CDR3 protein. The table shows under 200,000 distinct CDR3 sequences, with roughly 13% occurring only once. The source material was blood, either unsorted or a sorted T cell fraction (not recorded which). Source of these receptors: a female donor with ankylosing spondylitis or in good health (not recorded which).

In DNA, the CDR3 is TGTGCCAGCAGCCTGACAGGGGATTCCTATGGCTACACCTTC. It translates to CASSLTGDSYGYTF. V is TRBV5-5 and J is TRBJ1-2, with TRBD1 identical over 8 bases. The CDR3 runs 14 residues. Germline trimming cut 4 bases from V and 4 bases from J; bases unmatched to any gene: 6. The V gene's germline CDR1 is SGHKS and CDR2 YYEKEE (reference sequence).

This clonotype was recorded at least ten times. The genes are TRBV12-3 or TRBV12-4 and TRBJ2-5; D unresolved. The CDR3 is 13 residues long. Trimming took 3 bases from V and 7 from J, leaving 12 bases between them. CDR3: CASSFRRAGTQYF. As DNA, the CDR3 is TGTGCCAGCAGTTTTCGACGAGCTGGGACCCAGTACTTC.

This clonotype was detected ten times or more. This chain connects TRBV4-2 to TRBJ2-1; possibly TRBD1 for D (5 bases). This CDR3 is built from 16 residues. Germline CDR1 is LGHNA and CDR2 is YNFKEQ. V lost 0 bases and J lost 5, with 14 bases in between. The chain's CDR3 is CASSQDLGQWNNEQFF. Here the CDR3 DNA reads TGTGCCAGCAGCCAAGATTTGGGGCAGTGGAACAATGAGCAGTTCTTC.

At least ten counts were recorded for this clonotype. CDR3 DNA sequence: TGTGCCAGCAGTCCGCGAGGAAGACTAGCCAGCACAGATACGCAGTATTTT. This codes for CASSPRGRLASTDTQYF. This rearrangement joins TRBV28 to TRBJ2-3, with 7 bases that match TRBD2. J was trimmed by 0 bases and V by 5 bases; bases with no gene match: 11. Germline CDR1 is MDHEN and CDR2 is SYDVKM. CDR3 length: 17 residues.

This clonotype was detected ten times or more. CDR3 protein: CASSFPTGGAEPQHF. CDR3 in DNA: TGTGCCAGCAGTTTCCCCACAGGGGGCGCGGAGCCCCAGCATTTT. V gene TRBV6-5 combines with J gene TRBJ1-5; TRBD1 agrees at 9 bases. Germline CDR1 is MNHEY and CDR2 is SVGAGI. The CDR3 has 15 residues. V dropped 4 bases and J dropped 8; count of bases not matched to a gene: 9.

Ten or more counts support this clonotype. V gene TRBV9 combines with J gene TRBJ2-2; D gene uncertain. The V gene's germline CDR1 is SGDLS and CDR2 YYNGEE. V gave up 0 bases and J gave up 6 bases, with 9 bases separating them. This CDR3 has 14 residues. CDR3 in amino acids: CASSVVGTAGELFF. DNA for the CDR3: TGTGCCAGCAGCGTAGTGGGAACTGCCGGGGAGCTGTTTTTT.

This clonotype was recorded many times. The chain couples TRBV4-3 to TRBJ2-6; TRBD1 matches at 11 bases. This CDR3 region has 17 residues. Trimming took 4 bases from V and 2 from J; bases not matched to a gene: 4. Germline CDR1 reads LGHNA; CDR2 reads YSLEER. The CDR3 DNA reads as TGCGCCAGCAGCCCCGGACAGGGGGCAGCTGGGGCCAACGTCCTGACTTTC. It translates to CASSPGQGAAGANVLTF.

This clonotype was seen many times. V gene TRBV6-4 combines with J gene TRBJ1-2; a possible D gene is TRBD1 (5 bases). Germline lookup yields CDR1 MRHNA and CDR2 SNTAGT. The CDR3 extends over 13 amino acids. The V gene lost 0 bases and the J gene lost 13 bases, with 15 bases spanning the gap. The CDR3 reads CASSDSDSGPSTF. CDR3 coding DNA: TGTGCCAGCAGTGACTCCGATTCAGGGCCTTCCACCTTC.

The gene calls are TRBV30 and TRBJ2-3; TRBD2 agrees at 8 bases. V was pared by 8 bases and J by 4 bases, with 2 bases of the junction left unmatched. The CDR3 has 11 residues. Per germline, CDR1 GTSNPN and CDR2 SVGIG (reference sequence). DNA for the CDR3: TGTGCCCGGGGGGGATCAGATACGCAGTATTTT. Amino acid sequence: CARGGSDTQYF.

This clonotype was picked up many times. CDR3 residues: CASSYPKWTGDTEAFF. CDR3 sequence (DNA): TGTGCCAGCAGTTATCCGAAGTGGACAGGGGACACTGAAGCTTTCTTT. The chain recombines TRBV12-3 or TRBV12-4 with TRBJ1-1; 9 bases are a match to TRBD1. V was clipped by 4 bases and J by 3 bases; unmatched bases: 9. This CDR3 region has 16 residues.

Only a few counts were recorded for this clonotype. V is TRBV3-1 and J is TRBJ2-7, with D uncertain. This CDR3 has 15 residues. Per germline, CDR1 LGHDT and CDR2 YNNKEL (reference sequence). V was trimmed by 1 base and J by 2 bases, leaving 12 bases between them. CDR3 residues: CASSQGGGFTYEQYF. CDR3 nucleotides: TGTGCCAGCAGCCAAGGAGGCGGATTCACCTACGAGCAGTACTTC.

About this clonotype itself: Mismatch with germline at one junction end may stem from a read error. The chain combines TRBV20-1 with TRBJ2-7; 7 bases match TRBD2. This CDR3 comprises 14 residues. The germline gives CDR1 DFQATT, CDR2 SNEGSKA (reference sequence). The CDR3 nucleotides are TGCTGTGCCCTGACTGTAGCGGGCTCCTACGAGCAGTACTTC. The encoded protein is CCALTVAGSYEQYF.

This clonotype was seen many times. This sequence may be a read error, since a much larger clone differs from it by one base. The V call is TRBV5-1, the J call TRBJ2-2; D gene ambiguous. This CDR3 has 12 residues. Germline CDR1 is SGHRS and CDR2 is YFSETQ. Trimming stripped 0 bases from V and 4 bases from J, with 1 base between. The CDR3 DNA follows: TGCGCCAGCAGCTTGGCCACCGGGGAGCTGTTTTTT. Its translation: CASSLATGELFF.

This clonotype was picked up many times. The chain employs TRBV6-1 and TRBJ2-5; tentative D call: TRBD1 (5 bases). Germline values: CDR1 MNHNS, CDR2 SASEGT. The CDR3 has 14 residues. The V end lost 5 bases, the J end lost 5 bases, and 15 bases lay between the germline ends. CDR3 amino acids: CASSPQTVGETQYF. CDR3 nucleotides: TGTGCCAGCAGTCCCCAGACAGTCGGGGAGACCCAGTACTTC.

This clonotype was seen ten or more times. V and J are TRBV9 and TRBJ2-1, with 9 bases aligning to TRBD2. Trimming at V came to 2 bases and at J to 6 bases, leaving 12 bases not matched to a gene. Germline loops: CDR1 SGDLS, CDR2 YYNGEE. The CDR3 is 17 amino acids. The DNA for the CDR3 is TGTGCCAGCAGCGTCGATCTACTAGCGGGTATACGCAATGAGCAGTTCTTC. As protein: CASSVDLLAGIRNEQFF.

This clonotype was seen many times. The V call is TRBV24-1, the J call TRBJ1-2, with D unresolved. Between the trimmed V and J ends, which lost 3 bases and 4 bases, there was a span of 5 bases. The CDR3 is 12 residues long. Germline loops: CDR1 KGHDR, CDR2 SFDVKD. CDR3 loop: CATSDPLYGYTF. The CDR3 nucleotides are TGTGCCACCAGTGATCCCCTCTATGGCTACACCTTC.

The V call is TRBV4-3, the J call TRBJ2-3; 9 bases line up with TRBD2. Germline CDR1 and CDR2: LGHNA and YSLEER. The CDR3 is made up of 20 amino acids. V was clipped by 2 bases and J by 0 bases; unmatched bases: 15. The CDR3 sequence is CASSQSSWGSGSGSTDTQYF. The CDR3 bases are TGCGCCAGCAGCCAATCCTCGTGGGGTAGCGGGAGCGGAAGCACAGATACGCAGTATTTT.

The V and J genes are TRBV29-1 and TRBJ2-7, with D maybe TRBD1 (6 bases). Trimming took 0 bases from V and 2 from J, leaving 11 bases between them. From germline, CDR1 is SQVTM and CDR2 ANQGSEA. The CDR3 loop spans 14 amino acids. CDR3 residues: CSVEDQGQTYEQYF. CDR3 DNA: TGCAGCGTTGAAGACCAGGGGCAAACCTACGAGCAGTACTTC.

This clonotype has at least ten counts. The genes are TRBV5-1 and TRBJ2-4; the D gene is possibly TRBD2 (5 bases). Germline V CDR1 and CDR2: SGHRS, YFSETQ. The V end lost 1 base, the J end lost 8 bases, and 10 bases lay between the germline ends. This CDR3 spans 13 amino acids. CDR3 coding DNA: TGCGCCAGCAGCTTGAATGGGGAGCACATTCAGTACTTC. The encoded protein is CASSLNGEHIQYF.

This clonotype was observed a few times. The J gene is TRBJ2-1, the V gene TRBV20-1; TRBD2 matches at 9 bases. The CDR3 contains 15 residues. Germline CDR1 is DFQATT and CDR2 is SNEGSKA (reference sequence). The junction had 14 bases not matched to a gene; V was cut back by 7 bases and J by 7 bases. The CDR3 sequence is CSVQPLAGFRNEQFF. In DNA, the CDR3 is TGCAGTGTTCAGCCTCTAGCGGGATTTCGAAATGAGCAGTTCTTC.